These T cell receptor beta chains were read from a single sample in a study of metastatic and nonmetastatic thyroid tumors. MiXCR re-clonotyped the PCR reads for TCRdb. Here the sample spans 45,000 to 55,000 clones, approximately 26% being singletons. The sequenced material came from blood. Receptors originate from a male donor with papillary thyroid cancer or a benign thyroid nodule (not recorded which). Some clones in this sample may be carry-over from other donors' samples. CDR3s include the opening cysteine and the closing phenylalanine or tryptophan. The D gene is left open where the match is weak. Clone size is stated in some rows and not others, as once, few, many or a class when expanded.

V gene,clone size,J gene,D gene,CDR3 DNA,CDR3 protein
TRBV4-1,NA,TRBJ1-1,NA,TGCGCCAGCAGCCAATTGTGGGCGCGGAACACTGAAGCTTTCTTT,CASSQLWARNTEAFF
TRBV28,many,TRBJ2-1,TRBD2,TGTGCCAGCAGTTTATGGGGACTAGCGGGCGCCTACAATGAGCAGTTCTTC,CASSLWGLAGAYNEQFF
TRBV5-1,NA,TRBJ2-5,TRBD2,TGCACCAGCAGCTTAGGACTAGCGGTCTACGAGACCCAGTACTTC,CTSSLGLAVYETQYF
TRBV6-5,NA,TRBJ1-6,NA,TGTGCCAGCAGTACTGAGGAGAAAAATTCACCCCTCCACTTT,CASSTEEKNSPLHF
TRBV6-1,NA,TRBJ1-2,NA,TGTGCCAGCAGAGTGCCAGGCCCCTATGGCTACACCTTC,CASRVPGPYGYTF
TRBV30,NA,TRBJ2-7,NA,TGTGCCTGGAGTGTAAGCGGTTACGAGCAGTACTTC,CAWSVSGYEQYF
TRBV6-1,few,TRBJ2-7,TRBD1,TGTGCCAGCAGCAAAGGGACAGGGGAAAGCGAGCAGTACTTC,CASSKGTGESEQYF
TRBV6-1,NA,TRBJ2-2,NA,TGTGCCAGCAGTGAACGGGAATTCACCGGGGAGCTGTTTTTT,CASSEREFTGELFF
TRBV3-1,many,TRBJ2-5,TRBD2,TGTGCCAGCAGCCACCCTAAGGCTAGCGGGAGGGCCCAGACCCAGTACTTC,CASSHPKASGRAQTQYF
TRBV4-1,NA,TRBJ2-3,TRBD1,TGCGCCAGCAGCCAAGATGACAGGGGGGCTGATACGCAGTATTTT,CASSQDDRGADTQYF
TRBV6-1,few,TRBJ2-7,TRBD2,TGTGCCAGCAGTCTTTTTTCGATAGCGGGGGAGTTCTACGAGCAGTACTTC,CASSLFSIAGEFYEQYF
TRBV5-1,NA,TRBJ2-1,TRBD2,TGCGCCAGCAGCCTTGGGGGCGGCGGGAGGTCCGATGAGCAGTTCTTC,CASSLGGGGRSDEQFF
TRBV7-2,many,TRBJ1-3,NA,TGTGCCAGCAGCTTAAACCTCGGGGGAGACACCATATATTTT,CASSLNLGGDTIYF
TRBV15,NA,TRBJ1-2,NA,TGTGCCACCAGTGAGGCGCACAGCTATGGCTACACCTTC,CATSEAHSYGYTF
TRBV12-3/TRBV12-4,many,TRBJ1-5,NA,TGTGCCAGCAGTCCTCAGGCAGGGACCCTTCGAAGCAATCAGCCCCAGCATTTT,CASSPQAGTLRSNQPQHF
TRBV6-4,NA,TRBJ2-5,NA,TGTGCCAGCAGTGGTGGTGGTAAACAAGAGACCCAGTACTTC,CASSGGGKQETQYF
TRBV6-1,medium-sized,TRBJ2-7,NA,TGTGCCAGCAGTGAAGCCGGGAGCAAAAGGAAGCAGTACTTC,CASSEAGSKRKQYF
TRBV6-5,many,TRBJ2-1,NA,TGTGCCAGCAGTTACGGGACCTACAATGAGCAGTTCTTC,CASSYGTYNEQFF
TRBV20-1,many,TRBJ2-1,TRBD2,TGCAGTGCTGAGTCCGGGACTAGCGCCTACAATGAGCAGTTCTTC,CSAESGTSAYNEQFF
TRBV7-9,many,TRBJ2-1,NA,TGTGCCAGCAGCTCAATGACTGACTACAATGAGCAGTTCTTC,CASSSMTDYNEQFF
TRBV9,many,TRBJ2-2,TRBD1,TGTGCCAGCAGCGCGGGACAGATCACCGGGGAGCTGTTTTTT,CASSAGQITGELFF
TRBV18,many,TRBJ2-2,NA,TGTGCCAGCTCACCTACAGGGGAGGTGGCCGGGGAGCTGTTTTTT,CASSPTGEVAGELFF
TRBV28,NA,TRBJ1-5,TRBD1,TGTGCCAGCAGTTCCGGACAGGGGTATCAGCCCCAGCATTTT,CASSSGQGYQPQHF
TRBV12-3/TRBV12-4,many,TRBJ2-5,NA,TGTGCCAGCAGTTTCGAAGAGACCCAGTACTTC,CASSFEETQYF
TRBV18,NA,TRBJ2-2,TRBD1,TGTGCCAGCGAACAGGGGGCGAACACCGGGGAGCTGTTTTTT,CASEQGANTGELFF
TRBV20-1,many,TRBJ1-2,NA,TGCAGTGCTAGACACTATGGCTACACCTTC,CSARHYGYTF